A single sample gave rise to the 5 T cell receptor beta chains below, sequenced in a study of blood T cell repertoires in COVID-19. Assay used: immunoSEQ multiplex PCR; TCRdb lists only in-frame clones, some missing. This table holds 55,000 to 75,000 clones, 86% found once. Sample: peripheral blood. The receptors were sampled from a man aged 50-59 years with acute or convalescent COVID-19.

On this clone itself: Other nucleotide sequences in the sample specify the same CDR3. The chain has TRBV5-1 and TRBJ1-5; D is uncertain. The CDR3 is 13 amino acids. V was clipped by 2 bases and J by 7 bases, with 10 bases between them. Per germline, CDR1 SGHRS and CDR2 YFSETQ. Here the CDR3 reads CASSFGGNQPQHF. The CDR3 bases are TGCGCCAGCAGCTTTGGAGGGAACCAGCCCCAGCATTTT.

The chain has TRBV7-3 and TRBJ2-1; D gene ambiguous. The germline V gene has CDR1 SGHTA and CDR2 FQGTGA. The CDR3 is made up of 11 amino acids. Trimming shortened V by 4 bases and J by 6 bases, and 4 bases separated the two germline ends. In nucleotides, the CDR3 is TGTGCCAGCAGCTCGGGCAATGAGCAGTTCTTC. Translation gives CASSSGNEQFF.

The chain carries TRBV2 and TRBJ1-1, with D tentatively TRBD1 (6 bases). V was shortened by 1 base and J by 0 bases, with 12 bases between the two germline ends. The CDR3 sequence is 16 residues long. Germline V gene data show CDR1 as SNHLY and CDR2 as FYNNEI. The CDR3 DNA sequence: TGTGCCAGCAGTGAAGGGAGGGGGGGGATGAACACTGAAGCTTTCTTT. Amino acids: CASSEGRGGMNTEAFF. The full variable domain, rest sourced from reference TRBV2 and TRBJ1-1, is EPEVTQTPSHQVTQMGQEVILRCVPISNHLYFYWYRQILGQKVEFLVSFYNNEISEKSEIFDDQFSVERPDGSNFTLKIRSTKLEDSAMYFCASSEGRGGMNTEAFFGQGTRLTVV.

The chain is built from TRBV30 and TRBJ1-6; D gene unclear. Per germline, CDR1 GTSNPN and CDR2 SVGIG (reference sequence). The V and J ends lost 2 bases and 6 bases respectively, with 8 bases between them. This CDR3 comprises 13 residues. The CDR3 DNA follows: TGTGCCTGGAGTACCGGTTCTAATTCACCCCTCCACTTT. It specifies CAWSTGSNSPLHF. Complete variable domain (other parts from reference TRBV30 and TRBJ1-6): SQTIHQWPATLVQPVGSPLSLECTVEGTSNPNLYWYRQAAGRGLQLLFYSVGIGQISSEVPQNLSASRPQDRQFILSSKKLLLSDSGFYLCAWSTGSNSPLHFGNGTRLTVT.

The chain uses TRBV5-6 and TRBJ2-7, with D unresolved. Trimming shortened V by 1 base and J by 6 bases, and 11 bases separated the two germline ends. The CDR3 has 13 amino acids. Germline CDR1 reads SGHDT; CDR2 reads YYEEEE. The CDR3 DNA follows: TGTGCCAGCAGCTTGAGCCCCTCGCTCGAGCAGTACTTC. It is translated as CASSLSPSLEQYF.